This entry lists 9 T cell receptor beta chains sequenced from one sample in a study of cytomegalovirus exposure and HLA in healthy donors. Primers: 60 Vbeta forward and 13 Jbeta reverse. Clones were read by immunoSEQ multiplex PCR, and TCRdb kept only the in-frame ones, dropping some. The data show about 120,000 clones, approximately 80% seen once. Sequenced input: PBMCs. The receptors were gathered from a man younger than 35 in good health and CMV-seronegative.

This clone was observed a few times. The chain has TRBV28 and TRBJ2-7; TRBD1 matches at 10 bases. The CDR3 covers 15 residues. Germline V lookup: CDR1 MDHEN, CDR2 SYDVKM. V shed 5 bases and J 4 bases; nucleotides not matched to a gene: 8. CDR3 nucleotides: TGTGCCAGCAGTCCGGGGACAGGGGCCATGTACGAGCAGTACTTC. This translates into CASSPGTGAMYEQYF.

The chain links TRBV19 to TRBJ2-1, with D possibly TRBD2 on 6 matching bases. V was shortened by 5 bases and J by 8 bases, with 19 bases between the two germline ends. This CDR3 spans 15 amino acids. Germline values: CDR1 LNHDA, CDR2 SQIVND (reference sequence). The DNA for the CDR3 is TGTGCCAGTAGTTCGCGGGACGTCGGCGCGGATGAGCAGTTCTTC. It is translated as CASSSRDVGADEQFF.

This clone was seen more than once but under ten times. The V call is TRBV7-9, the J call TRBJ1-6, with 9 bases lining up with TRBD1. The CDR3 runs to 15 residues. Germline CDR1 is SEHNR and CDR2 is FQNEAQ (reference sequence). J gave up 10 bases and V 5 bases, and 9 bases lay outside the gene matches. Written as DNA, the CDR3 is TGTGCCAGCAGCCAAGTACAGGGGGCTCAGTCACCCCTCCACTTT. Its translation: CASSQVQGAQSPLHF.

The CDR3 spells CASSFGDYYNEQFF. CDR3 in DNA: TGTGCCAGCAGCTTCGGGGACTACTACAATGAGCAGTTCTTC. The chain is built from TRBV5-4 and TRBJ2-1, with 7 bases identical to TRBD2. The CDR3 is made up of 14 amino acids. Germline trimming cut 2 bases from V and 3 bases from J; bases unmatched to any gene: 2. Germline loops: CDR1 SGHNT, CDR2 YYREEE (reference sequence).

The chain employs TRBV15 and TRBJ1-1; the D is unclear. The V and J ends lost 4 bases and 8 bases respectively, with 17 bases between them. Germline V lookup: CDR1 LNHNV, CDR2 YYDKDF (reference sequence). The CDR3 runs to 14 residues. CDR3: CATSKGREVLEAFF. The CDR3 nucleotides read TGTGCCACCAGCAAAGGGAGGGAGGTCCTAGAAGCTTTCTTT.

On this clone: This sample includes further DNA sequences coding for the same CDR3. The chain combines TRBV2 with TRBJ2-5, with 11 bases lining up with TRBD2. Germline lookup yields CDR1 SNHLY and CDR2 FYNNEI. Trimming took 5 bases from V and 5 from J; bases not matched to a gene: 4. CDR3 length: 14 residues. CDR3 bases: TGTGCCAGCAGTCTAGCGGGGGGCAGGGAGACCCAGTACTTC. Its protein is CASSLAGGRETQYF.

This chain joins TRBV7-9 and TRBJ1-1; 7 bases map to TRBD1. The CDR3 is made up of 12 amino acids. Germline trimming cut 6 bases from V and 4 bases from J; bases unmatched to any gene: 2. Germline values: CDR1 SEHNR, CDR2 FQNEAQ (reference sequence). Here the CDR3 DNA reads TGTGCCAGCAGGGCAGGGGGCACTGAAGCTTTCTTT. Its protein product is CASRAGGTEAFF.

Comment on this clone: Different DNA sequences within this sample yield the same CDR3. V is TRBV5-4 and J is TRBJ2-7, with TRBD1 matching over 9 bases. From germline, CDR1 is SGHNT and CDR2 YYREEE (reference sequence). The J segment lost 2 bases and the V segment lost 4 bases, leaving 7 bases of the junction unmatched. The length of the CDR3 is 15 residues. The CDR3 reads CASSSPGQGTYEQYF. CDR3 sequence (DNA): TGTGCCAGCAGCAGTCCGGGACAGGGAACCTACGAGCAGTACTTC. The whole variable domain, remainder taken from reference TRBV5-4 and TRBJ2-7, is ETGVTQSPTHLIKTRGQQVTLRCSSQSGHNTVSWYQQALGQGPQFIFQYYREEENGRGNFPPRFSGLQFPNYSSELNVNALELDDSALYLCASSSPGQGTYEQYFGPGTRLTVT.

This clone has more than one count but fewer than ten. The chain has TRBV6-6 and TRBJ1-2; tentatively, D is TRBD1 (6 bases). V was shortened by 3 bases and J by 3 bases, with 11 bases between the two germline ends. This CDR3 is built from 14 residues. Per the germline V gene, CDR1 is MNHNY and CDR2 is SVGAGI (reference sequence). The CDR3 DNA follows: TGTGCCAGCAGTTATATGGCAGGGGACTATGGCTACACCTTC. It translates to CASSYMAGDYGYTF.